Shown below are 3 T cell receptor beta chains from a single sample sequenced in a study of blood T cell repertoires in COVID-19. Profiled with immunoSEQ multiplex PCR; TCRdb holds only in-frame clones, not every one. The repertoire holds 100,000 or so clones, with roughly 80% as singletons. The sequencing input was peripheral blood. These receptor sequences come from a man between 70 and 80 years old with active or convalescent COVID-19.

V usage is TRBV24-1 and J usage is TRBJ2-1, with 9 bases identical to TRBD2. Germline values: CDR1 KGHDR, CDR2 SFDVKD. Unmatched junction bases numbered 14, after V lost 3 bases and J lost 12 bases. CDR3 length: 16 amino acids. The chain's CDR3 is CATSDIAGEGLTAQFF. The CDR3 DNA reads as TGTGCCACCAGTGATATAGCGGGAGAGGGTCTTACCGCGCAGTTCTTC.

The V gene is TRBV18, the J gene TRBJ1-1; possible D gene TRBD1, 6 bases. The CDR3 has 13 residues. With 6 bases removed from V and 8 bases from J, the gap between germline ends came to 16 bases. In germline, CDR1 is KGHSH, CDR2 LQKENI. For the CDR3, the DNA is TGTGCCAGCTCTCCGGGGGGCCATCAGGAAGCTTTCTTT. Translating it yields CASSPGGHQEAFF.

The CDR3 region has the DNA TGTGCCACCAGTCAACAGGGGGCGACAACAGATACGCAGTATTTT. Amino acid sequence: CATSQQGATTDTQYF. The chain is built from TRBV24-1 and TRBJ2-3; TRBD1 matches 9 bases. J lost 3 bases, V lost 6 bases, and 6 bases had no gene match. The CDR3 contains 15 residues. Germline V gene data show CDR1 as KGHDR and CDR2 as SFDVKD.